One sample yielded the 17 T cell receptor beta chains listed below, sequenced in a study of blood T cell repertoires in COVID-19. Clones were sequenced by immunoSEQ multiplex PCR, and TCRdb holds only the in-frame ones, with some missing. The sample holds roughly 48,000 clones, approximately 95% seen once. The sample consisted of peripheral blood. These TCRs come from a man between 60 and 70 years old with COVID-19, enrolled during active disease.

This chain uses TRBV13 with TRBJ2-1, with 9 bases fitting TRBD1. J lost 6 bases, V lost 0 bases, and 3 bases had no gene match. The CDR3 contains 15 residues. Looked up from germline, CDR1 is PRHDT and CDR2 is FYEKMQ (reference sequence). The CDR3 sequence: CASSLGETGGNEQFF. In DNA form, the CDR3 reads TGTGCCAGCAGCTTAGGGGAGACAGGGGGCAATGAGCAGTTCTTC.

V usage is TRBV10-3 and J usage is TRBJ1-1, with D possibly TRBD1 on 5 matching bases. The CDR3 covers 14 residues. Trimming shortened V by 7 bases and J by 6 bases, and 18 bases separated the two germline ends. Germline CDR1 reads ENHRY; CDR2 reads SYGVKD. In DNA, the CDR3 is TGTGCCATCAACCCCGGCAGGGCGGACGCTGAAGCTTTCTTT. This sequence encodes CAINPGRADAEAFF.

CDR3 in DNA: TGTGCCAGTAGTGGAGGACAGGGCCATTACGAGCAGTACTTC. Residues: CASSGGQGHYEQYF. The chain links TRBV19 to TRBJ2-7, with TRBD1 matching over 8 bases. Germline V lookup: CDR1 LNHDA, CDR2 SQIVND (reference sequence). CDR3 length equals 14 residues. Trimming took 5 bases from V and 4 from J; bases not matched to a gene: 7. Variable domain in full (rest from reference TRBV19 and TRBJ2-7): DGGITQSPKYLFRKEGQNVTLSCEQNLNHDAMYWYRQDPGQGLRLIYYSQIVNDFQKGDIAEGYSVSREKKESFPLTVTSAQKNPTAFYLCASSGGQGHYEQYFGPGTRLTVT.

The gene calls are TRBV28 and TRBJ2-7; 8 nucleotides align to TRBD1. The germline CDR1 and CDR2 sequences are MDHEN and SYDVKM. The CDR3 spans 13 residues. V shed 7 bases and J 2 bases; nucleotides not matched to a gene: 4. CDR3 sequence: CASIDRGPYEQYF. The CDR3 region has the DNA TGTGCCAGCATCGACAGGGGCCCCTACGAGCAGTACTTC.

V gene TRBV3-1 (or the pseudogene TRBV3-2) combines with J gene TRBJ2-7; D gene uncertain. There are 12 residues in the CDR3. The V and J ends lost 4 bases and 2 bases respectively, with 6 bases between them. Germline CDR1 is LGHDT and CDR2 is YNNKEL (reference sequence). Written as DNA, the CDR3 is TGTGCCAGCAGCCGCGTCCCCTACGAGCAGTACTTC. This translates into CASSRVPYEQYF.

The chain couples TRBV5-6 to TRBJ2-3, with D perhaps TRBD1 (7 bases). With 6 bases removed from V and 4 bases from J, the gap between germline ends came to 12 bases. Germline lookup yields CDR1 SGHDT and CDR2 YYEEEE. The CDR3 runs to 13 residues. CDR3 region: CASKLRGADTQYF. DNA of the CDR3: TGTGCCAGCAAGCTCAGGGGGGCAGATACGCAGTATTTT. Full variable domain (outside the CDR3, taken from reference TRBV5-6 and TRBJ2-3): DAGVTQSPTHLIKTRGQQVTLRCSPKSGHDTVSWYQQALGQGPQFIFQYYEEEERQRGNFPDRFSGHQFPNYSSELNVNALLLGDSALYLCASKLRGADTQYFGPGTRLTVL.

CDR3 DNA sequence: TGTGCCAGTAGCCCACAGGGGGACGCTGGAAACACCATATATTTT. Protein sequence: CASSPQGDAGNTIYF. V gene TRBV19 combines with J gene TRBJ1-3; 8 bases map to TRBD1. The germline V gene encodes CDR1 LNHDA and CDR2 SQIVND (reference sequence). The CDR3 runs to 15 residues. V shed 6 bases and J 2 bases; nucleotides not matched to a gene: 6. The full variable domain, rest sourced from reference TRBV19 and TRBJ1-3, is DGGITQSPKYLFRKEGQNVTLSCEQNLNHDAMYWYRQDPGQGLRLIYYSQIVNDFQKGDIAEGYSVSREKKESFPLTVTSAQKNPTAFYLCASSPQGDAGNTIYFGEGSWLTVV.

The V gene is TRBV5-6, the J gene TRBJ2-1; 11 nucleotides agree with TRBD2. The junction had 7 bases not matched to a gene; V was cut back by 0 bases and J by 11 bases. This CDR3 is 15 amino acids long. Germline CDR1 is SGHDT and CDR2 is YYEEEE. The CDR3 nucleotides are TGTGCCAGCAGCTTGGCGGCTAGCGGGGGGCCTCAGCAGTTCTTC. Protein: CASSLAASGGPQQFF. The complete variable domain, with remaining parts taken from reference TRBV5-6 and TRBJ2-1, reads DAGVTQSPTHLIKTRGQQVTLRCSPKSGHDTVSWYQQALGQGPQFIFQYYEEEERQRGNFPDRFSGHQFPNYSSELNVNALLLGDSALYLCASSLAASGGPQQFFGPGTRLTVL.

The CDR3 nucleotides are TGTGCAAATAGTGCGGGCGGGGTCGACGAGCAGTACTTC. Protein sequence: CANSAGGVDEQYF. The chain has TRBV2 and TRBJ2-7, with a possible D match to TRBD2 (6 bases). The CDR3 is 13 amino acids. CDR1 and CDR2 from the germline V gene are SNHLY and FYNNEI. The full variable domain, with the rest looked up from reference TRBV2 and TRBJ2-7, is EPEVTQTPSHQVTQMGQEVILRCVPISNHLYFYWYRQILGQKVEFLVSFYNNEISEKSEIFDDQFSVERPDGSNFTLKIRSTKLEDSAMYFCANSAGGVDEQYFGPGTRLTVT.

The chain uses TRBV18 and TRBJ2-1; 8 bases line up with TRBD1. The length of the CDR3 is 16 residues. Germline CDR1 is KGHSH and CDR2 is LQKENI. J gave up 6 bases and V 6 bases, and 13 bases lay outside the gene matches. This chain's CDR3 is CASSPLDGTGGNEQFF. For the CDR3, the DNA is TGTGCCAGCTCCCCGCTCGATGGGACAGGTGGCAATGAGCAGTTCTTC. Filled out from reference TRBV18 and TRBJ2-1, the complete variable domain reads NAGVMQNPRHLVRRRGQEARLRCSPMKGHSHVYWYRQLPEEGLKFMVYLQKENIIDESGMPKERFSAEFPKEGPSILRIQQVVRGDSAAYFCASSPLDGTGGNEQFFGPGTRLTVL.

This rearrangement joins TRBV7-9 to TRBJ2-2; 10 nucleotides line up with TRBD2. This CDR3 spans 15 amino acids. Germline values: CDR1 SEHNR, CDR2 FQNEAQ (reference sequence). The ends lost 5 bases at V and 5 bases at J; junction bases unmatched: 5. This CDR3 is CASSPGLAETGELFF. CDR3 DNA sequence: TGTGCCAGCAGCCCCGGACTAGCGGAGACCGGGGAGCTGTTTTTT.

This clone is a singleton in its sample. J is TRBJ2-7 and V is TRBV6-2 or TRBV6-3; maybe TRBD1 (6 bases). The V and J ends lost 4 bases and 0 bases respectively, with 16 bases between them. CDR1 MNHEY and CDR2 SVGEGT come from the germline V gene. This CDR3 region has 16 residues. CDR3 amino acids: CASSSNRDALSYEQYF. In nucleotides, the CDR3 is TGTGCCAGCAGTTCTAACAGGGATGCCCTCTCCTACGAGCAGTACTTC.

The chain uses TRBV4-1 and TRBJ2-3; 7 bases align to TRBD2. Germline V gives CDR1 MGHRA, CDR2 YSYEKL. The CDR3 contains 11 residues. V lost 3 bases, J lost 11 bases, and 2 bases stayed unmatched. CDR3 nucleotides: TGCGCCAGCAGCCAGTGGGGGGGGCAGTATTTT. It specifies CASSQWGGQYF.

CDR3: CASSLFTGTPSGANVLTF. The DNA for the CDR3 is TGCGCCAGCAGCTTGTTCACAGGGACACCCTCTGGGGCCAACGTCCTGACTTTC. This rearrangement joins TRBV5-1 to TRBJ2-6; D perhaps matches TRBD1 (6 bases). Germline CDR1 SGHRS, CDR2 YFSETQ. V gave up 1 base and J gave up 0 bases, with 14 bases separating them. CDR3 size: 18 residues.

This rearrangement joins TRBV6-2 or TRBV6-3 to TRBJ1-6; TRBD1 aligns across 7 bases. The V gene's germline CDR1 is MNHEY and CDR2 SVGEGT. Germline trimming cut 5 bases from V and 5 bases from J; bases unmatched to any gene: 3. The CDR3 loop spans 14 amino acids. The CDR3: CASSRQGDNSPLHF. The DNA of the CDR3 is TGTGCCAGCAGTCGACAGGGCGATAATTCACCCCTCCACTTT.

The rearrangement joins TRBV5-4 to TRBJ1-1, with TRBD1 matching 7 bases. This CDR3 is built from 13 residues. The V gene's germline CDR1 is SGHNT and CDR2 YYREEE (reference sequence). The J segment lost 5 bases and the V segment lost 4 bases, leaving 5 bases of the junction unmatched. The CDR3 loop reads CASSRDRGTEAFF. For the CDR3, the DNA is TGTGCCAGCAGCAGGGACAGAGGGACTGAAGCTTTCTTT.

The chain uses TRBV29-1 and TRBJ1-1, with 8 bases matching TRBD1. This CDR3 has 14 amino acids. Germline V gene sequence: CDR1 SQVTM, CDR2 ANQGSEA. The V and J ends lost 8 bases and 1 base, in that order; junction bases with no gene match: 9. CDR3 in amino acids: CSTYSTGANTEAFF. The CDR3 coding sequence is TGCAGCACCTACTCGACAGGGGCGAACACTGAAGCTTTCTTT.